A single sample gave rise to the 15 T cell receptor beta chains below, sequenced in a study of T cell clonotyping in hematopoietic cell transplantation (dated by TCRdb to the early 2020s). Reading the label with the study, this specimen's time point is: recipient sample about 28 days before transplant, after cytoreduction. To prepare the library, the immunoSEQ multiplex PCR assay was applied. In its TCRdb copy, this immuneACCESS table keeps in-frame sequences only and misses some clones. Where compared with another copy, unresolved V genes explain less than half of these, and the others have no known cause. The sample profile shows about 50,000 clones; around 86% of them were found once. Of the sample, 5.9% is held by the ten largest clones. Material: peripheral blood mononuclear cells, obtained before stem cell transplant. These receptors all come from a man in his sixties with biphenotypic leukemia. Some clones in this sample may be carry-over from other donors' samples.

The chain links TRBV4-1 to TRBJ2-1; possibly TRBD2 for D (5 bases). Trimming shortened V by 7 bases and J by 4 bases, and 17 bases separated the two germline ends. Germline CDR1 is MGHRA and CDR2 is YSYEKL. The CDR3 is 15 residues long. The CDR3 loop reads CASTPLAWEYNEQFF. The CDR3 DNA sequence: TGCGCCAGCACCCCTCTGGCTTGGGAGTACAATGAGCAGTTCTTC.

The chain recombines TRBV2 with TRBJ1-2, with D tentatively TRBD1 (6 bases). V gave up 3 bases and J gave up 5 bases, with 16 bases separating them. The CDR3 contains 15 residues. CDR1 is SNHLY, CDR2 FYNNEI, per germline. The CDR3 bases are TGTGCCAGCAGTGATACCGGGGGCGGACCATATGGCTACACCTTC. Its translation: CASSDTGGGPYGYTF.

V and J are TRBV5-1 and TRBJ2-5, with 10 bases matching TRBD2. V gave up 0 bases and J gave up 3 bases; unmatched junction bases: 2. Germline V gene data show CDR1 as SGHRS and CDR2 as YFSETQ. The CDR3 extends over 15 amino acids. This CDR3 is CASSLGTSGKETQYF. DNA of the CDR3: TGCGCCAGCAGCTTGGGGACTAGCGGTAAAGAGACCCAGTACTTC.

In nucleotides, the CDR3 is TGCGCCAGCAGCCCCCTTCCGTACGGGAGCTCCTACAATGAGCAGTTCTTC. This sequence encodes CASSPLPYGSSYNEQFF. V usage is TRBV5-1 and J usage is TRBJ2-1, with a weak D call TRBD2 (6 bases). V was cut by 4 bases and J by 0 bases, with 17 bases left in between. The V gene's germline CDR1 is SGHRS and CDR2 YFSETQ. The CDR3 sequence is 17 residues long.

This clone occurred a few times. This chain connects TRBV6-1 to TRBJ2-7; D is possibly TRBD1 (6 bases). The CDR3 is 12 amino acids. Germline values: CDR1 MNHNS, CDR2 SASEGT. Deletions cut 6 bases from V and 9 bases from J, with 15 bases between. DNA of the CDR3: TGTGCCAGCAGGGGGACACCCCTGAGGCAGTACTTC. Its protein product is CASRGTPLRQYF.

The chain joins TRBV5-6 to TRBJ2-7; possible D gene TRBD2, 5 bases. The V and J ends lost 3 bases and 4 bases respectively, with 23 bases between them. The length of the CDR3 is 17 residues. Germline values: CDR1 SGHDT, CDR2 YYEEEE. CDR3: CASSWRKLGRRSYEQYF. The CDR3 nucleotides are TGTGCCAGCAGCTGGAGGAAGCTTGGTAGGAGATCTTACGAGCAGTACTTC.

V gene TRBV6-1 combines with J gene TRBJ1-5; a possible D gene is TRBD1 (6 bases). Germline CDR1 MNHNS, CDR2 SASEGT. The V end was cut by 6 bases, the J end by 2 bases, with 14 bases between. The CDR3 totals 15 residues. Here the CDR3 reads CASRSAGEGNQPQHF. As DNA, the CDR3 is TGTGCCAGCAGGTCCGCAGGGGAGGGCAATCAGCCCCAGCATTTT.

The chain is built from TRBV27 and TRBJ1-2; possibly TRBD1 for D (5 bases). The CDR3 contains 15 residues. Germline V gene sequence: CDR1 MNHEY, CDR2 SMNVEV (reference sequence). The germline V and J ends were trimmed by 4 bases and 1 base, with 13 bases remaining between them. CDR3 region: CASSSRGWGNYGYTF. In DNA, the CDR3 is TGTGCCAGCAGTTCCCGGGGGTGGGGTAACTATGGCTACACCTTC.

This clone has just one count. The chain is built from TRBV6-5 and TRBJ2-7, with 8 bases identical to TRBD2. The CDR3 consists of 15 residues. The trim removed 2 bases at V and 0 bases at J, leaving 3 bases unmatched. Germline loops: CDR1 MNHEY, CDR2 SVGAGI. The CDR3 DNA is TGTGCCAGCAGTTACGGTAGCGGGGACTCCTACGAGCAGTACTTC. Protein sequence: CASSYGSGDSYEQYF.

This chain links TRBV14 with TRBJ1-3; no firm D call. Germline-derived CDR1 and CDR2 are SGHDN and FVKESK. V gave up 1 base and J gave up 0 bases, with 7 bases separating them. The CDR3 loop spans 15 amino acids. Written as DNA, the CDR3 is TGTGCCAGCAGCCAAGTAGTTTTCTCTGGAAACACCATATATTTT. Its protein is CASSQVVFSGNTIYF.

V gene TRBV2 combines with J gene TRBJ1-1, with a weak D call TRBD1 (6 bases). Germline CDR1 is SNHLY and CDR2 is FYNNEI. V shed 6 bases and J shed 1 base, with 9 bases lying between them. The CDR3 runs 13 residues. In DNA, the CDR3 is TGTGCCAGCAGACCACAGGGGAACACTGAAGCTTTCTTT. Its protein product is CASRPQGNTEAFF.

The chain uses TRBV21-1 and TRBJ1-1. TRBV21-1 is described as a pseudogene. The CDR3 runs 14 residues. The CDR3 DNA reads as TGTGCCAGCAGCAAAGATGAAGGAATGTTGGCGGCTTTCTTT. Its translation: CASSKDEGMLAAFF.

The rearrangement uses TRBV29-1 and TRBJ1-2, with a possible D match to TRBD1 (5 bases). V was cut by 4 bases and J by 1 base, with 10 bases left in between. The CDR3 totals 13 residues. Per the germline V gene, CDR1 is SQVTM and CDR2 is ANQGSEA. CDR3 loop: CSVAPDNNYGYTF. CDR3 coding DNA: TGCAGCGTTGCACCGGACAATAACTATGGCTACACCTTC. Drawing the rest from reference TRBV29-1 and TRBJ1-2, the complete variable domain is SAVISQKPSRDICQRGTSLTIQCQVDSQVTMMFWYRQQPGQSLTLIATANQGSEATYESGFVIDKFPISRPNLTFSTLTVSNMSPEDSSIYLCSVAPDNNYGYTFGSGTRLTVV.

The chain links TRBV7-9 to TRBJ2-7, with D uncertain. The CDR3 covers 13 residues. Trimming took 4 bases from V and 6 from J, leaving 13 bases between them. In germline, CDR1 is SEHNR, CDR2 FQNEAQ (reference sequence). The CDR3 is CASSSSTSLEQYF. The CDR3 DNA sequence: TGTGCCAGCAGCTCTTCGACGTCCCTCGAGCAGTACTTC.

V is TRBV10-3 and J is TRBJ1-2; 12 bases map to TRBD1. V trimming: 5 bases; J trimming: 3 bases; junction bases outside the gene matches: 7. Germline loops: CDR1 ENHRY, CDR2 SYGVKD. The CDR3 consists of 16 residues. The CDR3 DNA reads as TGTGCCATCAGTCCAGGGACAGGGGGCACCGACTATGGCTACACCTTC. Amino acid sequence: CAISPGTGGTDYGYTF.